The rows below give T cell receptor beta chains drawn from one sample of a study of identical twins. MiXCR was run by TCRdb on the 5' RACE reads, yielding one entry per CDR3 protein. The table has 1.5 million to 2 million distinct CDR3 sequences, more than 30% seen once; the top ten hold 0.25% to 0.3%. The specimen sequenced was cord blood. Every receptor here comes from a newborn girl in good health. The CDR3 runs from the conserved cysteine through the conserved F or W. The order of the fields is clone size, D gene, J gene, V gene, CDR3 protein, CDR3 DNA. A D gene is named only where the DNA matches it firmly. Expanded clones are given a class, and other clones once, few, many or no size at all.

clone_size: few
d_call: .
j_call: TRBJ1-5
v_call: TRBV10-3
cdr3_aa: CAIHQPQHF
cdr3_nt: TGTGCCATACATCAGCCCCAGCATTTT

clone_size: few
d_call: .
j_call: TRBJ1-5
v_call: TRBV20-1
cdr3_aa: CSAKYGNQPQHF
cdr3_nt: TGCAGTGCTAAGTACGGTAATCAGCCCCAGCATTTT

clone_size: .
d_call: .
j_call: TRBJ2-5
v_call: TRBV7-2
cdr3_aa: CASSLANLRGETQYF
cdr3_nt: TGTGCCAGCAGCTTAGCCAATCTTAGGGGGGAGACCCAGTACTTC

clone_size: few
d_call: TRBD1
j_call: TRBJ1-1
v_call: TRBV7-9
cdr3_aa: CASSPWSGQGGMNTEAFF
cdr3_nt: TGTGCCAGCAGCCCTTGGTCAGGACAGGGTGGAATGAACACTGAAGCTTTCTTT

clone_size: .
d_call: .
j_call: TRBJ1-5
v_call: TRBV21-1
cdr3_aa: CASSRWDQPQHF
cdr3_nt: TGTGCCAGCAGCAGGTGGGATCAGCCCCAGCATTTT

clone_size: .
d_call: .
j_call: TRBJ1-2
v_call: TRBV20-1
cdr3_aa: CSARDLGLGYGYTF
cdr3_nt: TGCAGTGCTAGAGATCTAGGTCTTGGCTATGGCTACACCTTC

clone_size: .
d_call: .
j_call: TRBJ1-1
v_call: TRBV5-1
cdr3_aa: CASRGVTNTEAFF
cdr3_nt: TGCGCCAGCAGAGGGGTGACGAACACTGAAGCTTTCTTT

clone_size: .
d_call: TRBD2
j_call: TRBJ2-3
v_call: TRBV5-1
cdr3_aa: CAGSLAGTSARTDTQYF
cdr3_nt: TGCGCCGGCAGCTTGGCCGGGACTAGCGCACGCACAGATACGCAGTATTTT

clone_size: .
d_call: .
j_call: TRBJ1-1
v_call: TRBV10-3
cdr3_aa: CAIRLDLNTEAFF
cdr3_nt: TGTGCCATCAGGCTCGACTTGAACACTGAAGCTTTCTTT

clone_size: .
d_call: .
j_call: TRBJ1-2
v_call: TRBV7-2
cdr3_aa: CASSLAGGEFGYTF
cdr3_nt: TGTGCCAGCAGCTTAGCTGGAGGGGAGTTTGGCTACACCTTC

clone_size: few
d_call: .
j_call: TRBJ2-6
v_call: TRBV11-1
cdr3_aa: CASSPGRPSGANVLTF
cdr3_nt: TGTGCCAGCAGCCCTGGGCGGCCCTCTGGGGCCAACGTCCTGACTTTC

clone_size: .
d_call: .
j_call: TRBJ1-5
v_call: TRBV2
cdr3_aa: CASSEQGNRNNQPQHF
cdr3_nt: TGTGCCAGCAGTGAACAGGGGAACCGAAACAATCAGCCCCAGCATTTT

clone_size: .
d_call: TRBD1
j_call: TRBJ2-5
v_call: TRBV20-1
cdr3_aa: CSARARDSWETQYF
cdr3_nt: TGCAGTGCTAGAGCCAGGGACAGTTGGGAGACCCAGTACTTC

clone_size: .
d_call: TRBD1
j_call: TRBJ1-2
v_call: TRBV7-9
cdr3_aa: CASTSAAGGHYGYTF
cdr3_nt: TGTGCCAGCACCAGTGCGGCAGGGGGCCACTATGGCTACACCTTC

clone_size: .
d_call: TRBD2
j_call: TRBJ2-3
v_call: TRBV4-2
cdr3_aa: CASSQDTQRGVRTDTQYF
cdr3_nt: TGTGCCAGCAGCCAAGATACCCAGCGGGGGGTCCGCACAGATACGCAGTATTTT

clone_size: .
d_call: .
j_call: TRBJ2-7
v_call: TRBV20-1
cdr3_aa: CSARAVPYEQYF
cdr3_nt: TGCAGTGCTAGAGCGGTACCCTACGAGCAGTACTTC

clone_size: .
d_call: TRBD1
j_call: TRBJ2-7
v_call: TRBV5-1
cdr3_aa: CASSLDAPGQGYEQYF
cdr3_nt: TGCGCCAGCAGCTTGGATGCCCCGGGACAGGGGTACGAGCAGTACTTC

clone_size: .
d_call: TRBD2
j_call: TRBJ2-1
v_call: TRBV7-9
cdr3_aa: CASSLLAGLPFF
cdr3_nt: TGTGCCAGCAGTCTTCTAGCGGGGTTGCCGTTCTTC

clone_size: .
d_call: .
j_call: TRBJ2-3
v_call: TRBV27
cdr3_aa: CASSLSPLYTYTQYF
cdr3_nt: TGTGCCAGCAGTTTATCGCCACTATACACATATACGCAGTATTTT

clone_size: many
d_call: .
j_call: TRBJ2-3
v_call: TRBV24-1
cdr3_aa: CATSDPSGDSTDTQYF
cdr3_nt: TGTGCCACCAGTGACCCGAGTGGGGACAGCACAGATACGCAGTATTTT

clone_size: .
d_call: TRBD1
j_call: TRBJ1-5
v_call: TRBV6-1
cdr3_aa: CASSPGQPGNQPQHF
cdr3_nt: TGTGCCAGCAGTCCGGGACAGCCAGGCAATCAGCCCCAGCATTTT

clone_size: .
d_call: .
j_call: TRBJ2-3
v_call: TRBV20-1
cdr3_aa: CSASGPPPTDTQYF
cdr3_nt: TGCAGTGCTAGCGGGCCGCCCCCCACAGATACGCAGTATTTT

clone_size: .
d_call: .
j_call: TRBJ1-5
v_call: TRBV4-3
cdr3_aa: CASSQDARGGSNQPQHF
cdr3_nt: TGCGCTAGCAGCCAAGATGCCAGGGGAGGAAGCAATCAGCCCCAGCATTTT

clone_size: .
d_call: .
j_call: TRBJ1-2
v_call: TRBV7-2
cdr3_aa: CASSPHETANYGYTF
cdr3_nt: TGTGCCAGCAGCCCCCATGAGACAGCTAACTATGGCTACACCTTC

clone_size: .
d_call: TRBD2
j_call: TRBJ2-2
v_call: TRBV27
cdr3_aa: CATTLGLAGTGELFF
cdr3_nt: TGTGCCACTACTCTAGGACTAGCCGGCACCGGGGAGCTGTTTTTT

clone_size: .
d_call: .
j_call: TRBJ1-2
v_call: TRBV6-5
cdr3_aa: CASSYEIGIGYTF
cdr3_nt: TGTGCCAGCAGTTACGAAATCGGGATCGGCTACACCTTC

clone_size: .
d_call: .
j_call: TRBJ2-3
v_call: TRBV10-3
cdr3_aa: CAISESRGGTTDTQYF
cdr3_nt: TGTGCCATCAGTGAGTCGCGGGGCGGGACCACAGATACGCAGTATTTT

clone_size: .
d_call: .
j_call: TRBJ2-1
v_call: TRBV7-2
cdr3_aa: CASSFTLSHSYNEQFF
cdr3_nt: TGTGCCAGCAGCTTCACTCTATCACACTCCTACAATGAGCAGTTCTTC

clone_size: .
d_call: .
j_call: TRBJ2-3
v_call: TRBV20-1
cdr3_aa: CRPWVPNTDTQYF
cdr3_nt: TGCAGACCTTGGGTCCCCAACACAGATACGCAGTATTTT

clone_size: few
d_call: TRBD2
j_call: TRBJ2-5
v_call: TRBV20-1
cdr3_aa: CSARGLAGAEPLQETQYF
cdr3_nt: TGCAGTGCTAGAGGACTAGCGGGGGCCGAACCCCTCCAAGAGACCCAGTACTTC

clone_size: .
d_call: .
j_call: TRBJ2-3
v_call: TRBV5-8
cdr3_aa: CASSLGPPGATDTQYF
cdr3_nt: TGTGCCAGCAGCTTGGGCCCCCCGGGGGCCACAGATACGCAGTATTTT

clone_size: .
d_call: .
j_call: TRBJ1-4
v_call: TRBV28
cdr3_aa: CASSFSGPNEKLFF
cdr3_nt: TGTGCCAGCAGTTTCTCAGGACCAAATGAAAAACTGTTTTTT

clone_size: .
d_call: .
j_call: TRBJ1-5
v_call: TRBV28
cdr3_aa: CASNQQGSNQPQHF
cdr3_nt: TGTGCCAGCAACCAACAGGGTAGCAATCAGCCCCAGCATTTT

clone_size: .
d_call: .
j_call: TRBJ2-6
v_call: TRBV12-3/TRBV12-4
cdr3_aa: CASSFTTGSSGANVLTF
cdr3_nt: TGTGCCAGCAGTTTTACGACAGGTAGCTCTGGGGCCAACGTCCTGACTTTC

clone_size: .
d_call: TRBD1
j_call: TRBJ2-7
v_call: TRBV6-5
cdr3_aa: CASGYNTGVLSYEQYF
cdr3_nt: TGTGCCAGCGGATATAATACAGGGGTACTCTCCTACGAGCAGTACTTC

clone_size: .
d_call: .
j_call: TRBJ1-2
v_call: TRBV19
cdr3_aa: CASSIDTGPEYGYTF
cdr3_nt: TGTGCCAGTAGTATAGATACCGGGCCCGAATATGGCTACACCTTC

clone_size: .
d_call: TRBD1
j_call: TRBJ1-1
v_call: TRBV5-1
cdr3_aa: CASSAPRGQGASMNTEAFF
cdr3_nt: TGCGCCAGCAGCGCCCCAAGGGGACAGGGGGCTTCCATGAACACTGAAGCTTTCTTT

clone_size: .
d_call: .
j_call: TRBJ1-6
v_call: TRBV5-1
cdr3_aa: CASSLIPDPYRKSPLHF
cdr3_nt: TGCGCCAGCAGCTTAATCCCGGACCCTTATCGGAAGTCACCCCTCCACTTT

clone_size: few
d_call: .
j_call: TRBJ2-7
v_call: TRBV12-3/TRBV12-4
cdr3_aa: CASSLITSYEQYF
cdr3_nt: TGTGCCAGCAGTTTAATAACTTCCTACGAGCAGTACTTC

clone_size: .
d_call: .
j_call: TRBJ1-6
v_call: TRBV28
cdr3_aa: CASSLFRGDNSPLHF
cdr3_nt: TGTGCCAGCAGTTTATTCCGGGGGGACAATTCACCCCTCCACTTT

clone_size: few
d_call: TRBD1
j_call: TRBJ1-2
v_call: TRBV4-1
cdr3_aa: CASSQGGQGGYTF
cdr3_nt: TGCGCCAGCAGCCAAGGGGGACAGGGTGGCTACACCTTC

clone_size: .
d_call: TRBD1
j_call: TRBJ1-1
v_call: TRBV28
cdr3_aa: CASSFSQDRATEAFF
cdr3_nt: TGTGCCAGCAGTTTCTCACAGGACAGGGCCACTGAAGCTTTCTTT

clone_size: .
d_call: .
j_call: TRBJ2-7
v_call: TRBV20-1
cdr3_aa: CSAIPYEQYF
cdr3_nt: TGCAGTGCAATTCCTTACGAGCAGTACTTC